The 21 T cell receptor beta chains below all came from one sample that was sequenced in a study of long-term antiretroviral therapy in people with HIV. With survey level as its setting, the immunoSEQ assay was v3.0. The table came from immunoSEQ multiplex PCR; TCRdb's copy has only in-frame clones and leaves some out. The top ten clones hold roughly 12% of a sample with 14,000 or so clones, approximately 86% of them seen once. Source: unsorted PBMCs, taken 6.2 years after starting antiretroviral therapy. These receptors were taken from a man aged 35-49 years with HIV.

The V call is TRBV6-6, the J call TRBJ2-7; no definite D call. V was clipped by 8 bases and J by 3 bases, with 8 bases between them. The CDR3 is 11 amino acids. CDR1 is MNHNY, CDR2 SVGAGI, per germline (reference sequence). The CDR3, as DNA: TGTGCCAGCTCTGACATCTACGAGCAGTACTTC. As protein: CASSDIYEQYF.

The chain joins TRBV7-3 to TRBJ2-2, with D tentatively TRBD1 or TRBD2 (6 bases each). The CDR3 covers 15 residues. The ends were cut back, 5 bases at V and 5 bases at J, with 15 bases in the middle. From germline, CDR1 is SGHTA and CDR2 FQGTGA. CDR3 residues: CASSHLEGGTGELFF. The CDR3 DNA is TGTGCCAGCAGCCATCTGGAGGGGGGAACCGGGGAGCTGTTTTTT.

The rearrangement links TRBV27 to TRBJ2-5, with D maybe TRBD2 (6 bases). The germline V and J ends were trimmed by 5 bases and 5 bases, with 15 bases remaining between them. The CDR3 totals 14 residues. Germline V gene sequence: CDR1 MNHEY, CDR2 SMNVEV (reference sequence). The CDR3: CASSGGLAGETQYF. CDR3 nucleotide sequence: TGTGCCAGCAGTGGGGGGTTGGCGGGGGAGACCCAGTACTTC.

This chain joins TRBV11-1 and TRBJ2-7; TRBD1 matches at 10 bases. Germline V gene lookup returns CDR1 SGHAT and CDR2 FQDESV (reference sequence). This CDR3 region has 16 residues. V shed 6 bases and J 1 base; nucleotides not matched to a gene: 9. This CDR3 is CASSSLRDRGSYEQYF. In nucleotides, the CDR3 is TGTGCCAGCAGTTCACTCCGGGACAGGGGATCCTACGAGCAGTACTTC.

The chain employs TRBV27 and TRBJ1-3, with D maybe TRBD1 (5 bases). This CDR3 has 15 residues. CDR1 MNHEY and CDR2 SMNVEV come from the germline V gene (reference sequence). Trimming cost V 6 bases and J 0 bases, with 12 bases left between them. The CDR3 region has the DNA TGTGCCAGCAGCATAACCGGGACCTCTGGAAACACCATATATTTT. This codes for CASSITGTSGNTIYF.

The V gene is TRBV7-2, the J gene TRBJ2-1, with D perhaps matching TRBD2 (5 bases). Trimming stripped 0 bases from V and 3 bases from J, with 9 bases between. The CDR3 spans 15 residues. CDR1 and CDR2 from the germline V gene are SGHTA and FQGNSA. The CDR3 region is CASSLAAGSYNEQFF. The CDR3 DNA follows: TGTGCCAGCAGCTTAGCGGCTGGGAGCTACAATGAGCAGTTCTTC.

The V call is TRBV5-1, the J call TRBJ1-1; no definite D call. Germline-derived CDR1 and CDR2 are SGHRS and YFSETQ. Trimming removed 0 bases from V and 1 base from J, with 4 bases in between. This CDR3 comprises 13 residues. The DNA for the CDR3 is TGCGCCAGCAGCTTGGGTCGGAACACTGAAGCTTTCTTT. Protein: CASSLGRNTEAFF.

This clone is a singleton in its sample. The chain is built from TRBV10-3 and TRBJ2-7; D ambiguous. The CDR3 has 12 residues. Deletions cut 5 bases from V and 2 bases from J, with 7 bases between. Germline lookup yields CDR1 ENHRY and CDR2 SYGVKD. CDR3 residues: CAISLNAYEQYF. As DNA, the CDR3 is TGTGCCATCAGTTTAAACGCCTACGAGCAGTACTTC.

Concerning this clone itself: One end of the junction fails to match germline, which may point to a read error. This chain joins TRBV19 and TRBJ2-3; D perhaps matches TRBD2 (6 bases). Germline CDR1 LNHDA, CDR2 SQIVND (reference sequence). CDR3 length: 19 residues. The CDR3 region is CASSIAASTSAPSTDTQYF. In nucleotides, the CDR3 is TGTGCCAGTAGCATAGCGGCCTCAACTTCAGCTCCTAGCACAGATACGCAGTATTTT.

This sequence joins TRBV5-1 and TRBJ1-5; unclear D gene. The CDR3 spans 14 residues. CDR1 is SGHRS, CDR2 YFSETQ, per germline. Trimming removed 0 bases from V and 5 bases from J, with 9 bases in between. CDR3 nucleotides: TGCGCCAGCAGCTTGGGGACGGGAGATCAGCCCCAGCATTTT. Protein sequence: CASSLGTGDQPQHF.

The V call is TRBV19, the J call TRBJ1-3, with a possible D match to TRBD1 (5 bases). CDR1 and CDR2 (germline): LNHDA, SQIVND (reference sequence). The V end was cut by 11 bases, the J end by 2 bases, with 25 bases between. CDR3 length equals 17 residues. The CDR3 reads CAGSRGGKLGPGNTIYF. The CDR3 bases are TGTGCCGGATCTCGAGGTGGCAAACTGGGGCCTGGAAACACCATATATTTT. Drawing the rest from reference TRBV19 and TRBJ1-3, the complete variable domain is DGGITQSPKYLFRKEGQNVTLSCEQNLNHDAMYWYRQDPGQGLRLIYYSQIVNDFQKGDIAEGYSVSREKKESFPLTVTSAQKNPTAFYLCAGSRGGKLGPGNTIYFGEGSWLTVV.

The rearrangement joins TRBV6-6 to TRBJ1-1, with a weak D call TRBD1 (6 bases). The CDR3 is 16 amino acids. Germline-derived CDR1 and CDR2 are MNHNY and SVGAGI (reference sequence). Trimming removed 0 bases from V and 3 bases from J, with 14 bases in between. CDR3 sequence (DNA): TGTGCCAGCAGTTACTCGAGTTGGGGGGCAGACACTGAAGCTTTCTTT. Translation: CASSYSSWGADTEAFF.

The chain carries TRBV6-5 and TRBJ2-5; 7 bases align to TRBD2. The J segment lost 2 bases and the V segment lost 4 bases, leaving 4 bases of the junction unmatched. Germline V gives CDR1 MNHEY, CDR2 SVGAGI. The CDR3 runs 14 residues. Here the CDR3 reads CASSFRGGQETQYF. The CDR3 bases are TGTGCCAGCAGTTTTAGGGGAGGGCAAGAGACCCAGTACTTC.

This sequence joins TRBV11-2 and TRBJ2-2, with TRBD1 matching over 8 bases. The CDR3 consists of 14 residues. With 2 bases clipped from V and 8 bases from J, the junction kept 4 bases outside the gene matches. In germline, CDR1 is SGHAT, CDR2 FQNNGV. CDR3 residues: CASSLSGGLGELFF. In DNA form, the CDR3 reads TGTGCCAGCAGCTTATCAGGGGGCTTGGGGGAGCTGTTTTTT.

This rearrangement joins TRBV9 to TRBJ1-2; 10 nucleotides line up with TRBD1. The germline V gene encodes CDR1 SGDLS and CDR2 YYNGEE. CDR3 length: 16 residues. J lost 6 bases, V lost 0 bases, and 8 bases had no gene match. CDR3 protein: CASSVAPDRGANGYTF. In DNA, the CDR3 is TGTGCCAGCAGCGTAGCCCCGGACAGGGGGGCGAATGGCTACACCTTC.

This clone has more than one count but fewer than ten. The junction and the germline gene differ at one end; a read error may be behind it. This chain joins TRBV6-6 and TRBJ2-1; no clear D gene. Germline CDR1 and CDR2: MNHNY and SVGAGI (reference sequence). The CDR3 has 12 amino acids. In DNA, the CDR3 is TGTGCCATCAGTGAGTCGACACCTGAGCAGTTCTTC. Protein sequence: CAISESTPEQFF.

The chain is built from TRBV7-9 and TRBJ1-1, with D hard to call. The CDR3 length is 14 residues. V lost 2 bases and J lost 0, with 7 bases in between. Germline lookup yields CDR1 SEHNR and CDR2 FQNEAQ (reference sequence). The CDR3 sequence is CASSLTTMNTEAFF. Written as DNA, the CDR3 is TGTGCCAGCAGCTTAACGACTATGAACACTGAAGCTTTCTTT.

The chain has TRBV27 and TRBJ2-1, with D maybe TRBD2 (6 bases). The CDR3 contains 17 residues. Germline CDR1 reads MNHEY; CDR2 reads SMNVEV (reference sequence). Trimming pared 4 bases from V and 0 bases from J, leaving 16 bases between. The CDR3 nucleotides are TGTGCCAGCAGTTCCCCGGGACTCCCGAGCTCCTACAATGAGCAGTTCTTC. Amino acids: CASSSPGLPSSYNEQFF.

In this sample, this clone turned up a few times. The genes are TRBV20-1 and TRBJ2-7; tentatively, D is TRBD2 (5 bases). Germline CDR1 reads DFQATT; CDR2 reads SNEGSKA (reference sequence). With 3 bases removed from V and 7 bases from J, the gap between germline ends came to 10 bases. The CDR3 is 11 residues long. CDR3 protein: CSASRTVEQYF. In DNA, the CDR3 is TGCAGTGCTAGTAGGACTGTGGAGCAGTACTTC.

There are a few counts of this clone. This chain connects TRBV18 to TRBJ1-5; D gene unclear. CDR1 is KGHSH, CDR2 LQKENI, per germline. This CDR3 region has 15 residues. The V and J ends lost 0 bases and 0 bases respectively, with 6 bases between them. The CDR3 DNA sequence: TGTGCCAGCTCACCACCCACGGCTAGCAATCAGCCCCAGCATTTT. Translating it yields CASSPPTASNQPQHF. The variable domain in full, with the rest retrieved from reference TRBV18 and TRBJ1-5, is NAGVMQNPRHLVRRRGQEARLRCSPMKGHSHVYWYRQLPEEGLKFMVYLQKENIIDESGMPKERFSAEFPKEGPSILRIQQVVRGDSAAYFCASSPPTASNQPQHFGDGTRLSIL.

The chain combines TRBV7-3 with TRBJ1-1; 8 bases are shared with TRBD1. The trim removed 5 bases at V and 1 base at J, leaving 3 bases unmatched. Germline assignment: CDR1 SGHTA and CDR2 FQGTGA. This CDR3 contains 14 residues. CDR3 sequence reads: CASSPGGANTEAFF. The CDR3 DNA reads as TGTGCCAGCAGCCCAGGGGGCGCGAACACTGAAGCTTTCTTT. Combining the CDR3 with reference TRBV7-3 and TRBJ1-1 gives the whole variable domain GAGVSQTPSNKVTEKGKYVELRCDPISGHTALYWYRQSLGQGPEFLIYFQGTGAADDSGLPNDRFFAVRPEGSVSTLKIQRTERGDSAVYLCASSPGGANTEAFFGQGTRLTVV.